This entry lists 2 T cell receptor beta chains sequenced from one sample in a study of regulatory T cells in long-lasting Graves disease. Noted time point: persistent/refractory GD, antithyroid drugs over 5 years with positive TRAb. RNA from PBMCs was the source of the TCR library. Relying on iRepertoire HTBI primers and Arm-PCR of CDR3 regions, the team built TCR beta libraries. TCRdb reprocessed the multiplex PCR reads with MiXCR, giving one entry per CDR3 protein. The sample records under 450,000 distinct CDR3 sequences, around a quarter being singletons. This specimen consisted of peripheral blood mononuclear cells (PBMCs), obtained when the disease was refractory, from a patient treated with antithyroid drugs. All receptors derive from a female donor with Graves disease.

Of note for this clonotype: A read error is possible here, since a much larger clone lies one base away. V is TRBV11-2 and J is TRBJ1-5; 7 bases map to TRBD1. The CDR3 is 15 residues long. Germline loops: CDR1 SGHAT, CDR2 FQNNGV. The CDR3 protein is CVSSLGTDSNQPQHF. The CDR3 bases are TGTGTCAGCAGCCTGGGGACAGATAGCAATCAGCCCCAGCATTTT.

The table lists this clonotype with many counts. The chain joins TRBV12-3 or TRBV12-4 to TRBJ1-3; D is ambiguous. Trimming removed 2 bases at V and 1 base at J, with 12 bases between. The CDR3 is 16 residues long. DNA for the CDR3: TGTGCCAGCAGTTTACGAAGAGGAACATCTGGAAACACCATATATTTT. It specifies CASSLRRGTSGNTIYF.